This T cell receptor (beta chain) is drawn from a study of blood T cells in healthy people across ages. Study summary: Capture via template switching afforded approximately one barcoded beta molecule per two T cells.

Trimming stripped 8 bases from V and 2 bases from J, with 17 bases between. Looked up from germline, CDR1 is DFQATT and CDR2 is SNEGSKA (reference sequence). This CDR3 comprises 14 residues. Through a sample-barcoded 5' primer and a J-beta primer mix, a second PCR was run for about 7 to 12 cycles. TCRdb ran MiXCR on the 5' RACE reads and lists one entry per CDR3 protein. Of about 1 million distinct CDR3 sequences in the sample, 40% to 45% were seen once. Each sample yielded at least 5.5 micrograms of PBMC total RNA. Study-wide findings and caveats: Diversity of TCR beta correlated strongly with naive T cell percentage.

Of note for this clonotype: Its antigen is unidentified.

Sequences were obtained from blood. The chain employs TRBV20-1 and TRBJ2-3, with D possibly called TRBD1 or TRBD2 (5 bases each). The TCR originated in a woman aged 55-69 years in good health. CDR3 residues: CSWASRDPTDTQYF. The CDR3, as DNA: TGCAGTTGGGCCTCTAGGGACCCCACAGATACGCAGTATTTT.